The next 24 T cell receptor beta chains were all read from a single sample in a study. In TCRdb, the 5' RACE reads were re-called with MiXCR into one record per CDR3 protein. Among about 6,000 distinct CDR3 sequences listed, roughly three fifths were seen once. The sequenced sample consisted of naive CD4+ T cells sorted from blood. As for subset: naive CD4+ T cells, CD4+CD45RA+CD25-. These receptor sequences come from a female donor with breast cancer.

This clonotype was seen a few times. The gene calls are TRBV7-9 and TRBJ2-5, with TRBD2 as a possible D gene (5 bases). The CDR3 spans 13 residues. V lost 6 bases to trimming and J lost 5 bases, with 13 bases between them. Germline CDR1 SEHNR, CDR2 FQNEAQ (reference sequence). This CDR3 is CASRDWSWETQYF. CDR3 DNA: TGTGCCAGCAGGGACTGGAGTTGGGAGACCCAGTACTTC.

This clonotype was seen once. V is TRBV3-1 and J is TRBJ1-6, with D unclear. This CDR3 has 13 amino acids. The germline CDR1 and CDR2 sequences are LGHDT and YNNKEL (reference sequence). With 2 bases removed from V and 6 bases from J, the gap between germline ends came to 5 bases. The CDR3 DNA follows: TGTGCCAGCAGCCAACTGATTAATTCACCCCTCCACTTT. As protein: CASSQLINSPLHF.

This chain connects TRBV7-3 to TRBJ2-3; a weak D match, TRBD1 (6 bases). V was cut by 2 bases and J by 4 bases, with 7 bases left in between. The CDR3 consists of 13 residues. The germline V gene encodes CDR1 SGHTA and CDR2 FQGTGA. The CDR3 DNA follows: TGTGCCAGCAGCTTAGGGGGCGCAGATACGCAGTATTTT. Protein sequence: CASSLGGADTQYF.

The CDR3 nucleotides are TGTGCCAGCAGGGACGGTGCAGGGAACACCTTC. This sequence encodes CASRDGAGNTF. The J gene is TRBJ1-2, the V gene TRBV2, with TRBD1 as a possible D gene (5 bases). Germline loops: CDR1 SNHLY, CDR2 FYNNEI. This CDR3 region has 11 residues. Trimming took 6 bases from V and 12 from J, leaving 14 bases between them.

Written as DNA, the CDR3 is TGTGCCAGCAGCGCCGGGACAGGGTTAACAGATACGCAGTATTTT. This translates into CASSAGTGLTDTQYF. The chain joins TRBV11-3 to TRBJ2-3; 9 nucleotides match TRBD1. CDR3 size: 15 residues. With V trimmed by 5 bases and J by 3 bases, 6 bases remained unmatched. CDR1 SGHNT and CDR2 YENEEA come from the germline V gene.

The count of this clonotype is one. V is TRBV6-5 and J is TRBJ2-3; D is perhaps TRBD2 (6 bases). Per the germline V gene, CDR1 is MNHEY and CDR2 is SVGAGI. Trimming cost V 0 bases and J 5 bases, with 12 bases left between them. CDR3 length: 15 residues. The CDR3, as DNA: TGTGCCAGCAGTTACTCGGCGGGACTCCAAGATACGCAGTATTTT. Amino acids: CASSYSAGLQDTQYF.

This chain links TRBV6-2 or TRBV6-3 with TRBJ1-5; D gene unclear. Trimming took 4 bases from V and 3 from J, leaving 4 bases between them. The CDR3 extends over 12 amino acids. The V gene's germline CDR1 is MNHEY and CDR2 SVGEGT. The CDR3 is CASSSYNQPQHF. CDR3 nucleotides: TGTGCCAGCAGTTCCTACAATCAGCCCCAGCATTTT.

Sample share makes this clonotype medium-sized (0.01 to 0.1%). This chain uses TRBV20-1 with TRBJ1-5, with 9 bases matching TRBD1. Germline V gene lookup returns CDR1 DFQATT and CDR2 SNEGSKA (reference sequence). The CDR3 has 15 amino acids. Trimming cost V 0 bases and J 6 bases; bases outside gene matches: 6. CDR3 nucleotide sequence: TGCAGTGCTAGAGACCGTACAGGGGGCGGTCAGCCCCAGCATTTT. Amino acid sequence: CSARDRTGGGQPQHF.

The V and J genes are TRBV6-1 and TRBJ1-5; a weak D match, TRBD1 (5 bases). V gave up 4 bases and J gave up 8 bases, with 18 bases separating them. The CDR3 spans 15 residues. Germline loops: CDR1 MNHNS, CDR2 SASEGT. CDR3 amino acids: CASSALGAGYEPQHF. The CDR3 DNA sequence: TGTGCCAGCAGTGCCCTGGGCGCAGGGTACGAGCCCCAGCATTTT.

This clonotype occurred a few times. This CDR3 is CASSLLQGNTEAFF. DNA for the CDR3: TGTGCCAGCAGCTTACTGCAGGGGAACACTGAAGCTTTCTTT. V usage is TRBV7-2 and J usage is TRBJ1-1, with D possibly matching TRBD1 (5 bases). Germline CDR1 and CDR2: SGHTA and FQGNSA. The length of the CDR3 is 14 residues. V lost 2 bases, J lost 1 base, and 8 bases lay in between.

This chain connects TRBV7-8 to TRBJ1-4; 8 bases map to TRBD1. The germline CDR1 and CDR2 sequences are SGHVS and FQNEAQ. V was clipped by 1 base and J by 10 bases; unmatched bases: 11. The CDR3 contains 16 residues. The CDR3 DNA follows: TGTGCCAGCAGCTTAGTTCGGACAGGGCGGGCTTTAAAACTGTTTTTT. It encodes CASSLVRTGRALKLFF.

The V call is TRBV20-1, the J call TRBJ2-4; 9 positions agree with TRBD2. Germline lookup yields CDR1 DFQATT and CDR2 SNEGSKA (reference sequence). CDR3 length equals 14 residues. The junction had 0 bases not matched to a gene; V was cut back by 3 bases and J by 0 bases. CDR3 amino acids: CSASSGRAKNIQYF. Here the CDR3 DNA reads TGCAGTGCTAGTAGCGGGAGAGCCAAAAACATTCAGTACTTC.

This clonotype was detected a few times. V gene TRBV29-1 combines with J gene TRBJ2-6; tentatively, D is TRBD1 (5 bases). Trimming removed 6 bases from V and 2 bases from J, with 11 bases in between. Germline values: CDR1 SQVTM, CDR2 ANQGSEA. This CDR3 is 14 amino acids long. The CDR3, as DNA: TGCAGCGTACGTCAGGGTGCTGGGGCCAACGTCCTGACTTTC. Translating gives CSVRQGAGANVLTF.

The CDR3 loop reads CATSDELPEGTDTQYF. The CDR3 DNA is TGTGCCACCAGTGACGAACTGCCTGAGGGGACAGATACGCAGTATTTT. The V gene is TRBV24-1, the J gene TRBJ2-3; D might be TRBD1 or TRBD2, each matching 5 bases. Germline values: CDR1 KGHDR, CDR2 SFDVKD. The CDR3 spans 16 residues. V gave up 4 bases and J gave up 3 bases, with 16 bases separating them.

The rearrangement joins TRBV12-3 or TRBV12-4 to TRBJ1-5; D perhaps matches TRBD1 (6 bases). The CDR3 spans 16 residues. Trimming left V 7 bases short and J 1 base short, with 17 bases between. The CDR3 here is CASTRLGGISNQPQHF. As DNA, the CDR3 is TGTGCCAGCACCCGACTAGGGGGGATAAGCAATCAGCCCCAGCATTTT.

The J gene is TRBJ2-3, the V gene TRBV10-3; 10 bases agree with TRBD2. The germline V gene has CDR1 ENHRY and CDR2 SYGVKD. The CDR3 sequence is 14 residues long. The V gene end was trimmed by 4 bases and the J gene end by 4 bases; junction bases not matched to a gene: 2. The CDR3 DNA reads as TGTGCCATCAGTGTGACTAGCGGGCCAGATACGCAGTATTTT. It is translated as CAISVTSGPDTQYF.

The chain couples TRBV18 to TRBJ1-5, with D hard to call. Germline V CDR1 and CDR2: KGHSH, LQKENI. V gave up 8 bases and J gave up 0 bases, with 17 bases separating them. The CDR3 is 16 residues long. CDR3 bases: TGTGCCAGCCAATGGGTTCTGGTTTTTAGCAATCAGCCCCAGCATTTT. It is translated as CASQWVLVFSNQPQHF.

This clonotype has only a few counts. This sequence joins TRBV15 and TRBJ1-5; no firm D call. The germline V and J ends were trimmed by 1 base and 9 bases, with 10 bases remaining between them. Germline V CDR1 and CDR2: LNHNV, YYDKDF (reference sequence). The CDR3 is 13 residues long. The CDR3, as DNA: TGTGCCACCAGCAGAGCCCGAGGGTGGCCCCAGCATTTT. This gives the protein CATSRARGWPQHF. Full variable domain (outside the CDR3, taken from reference TRBV15 and TRBJ1-5): DAMVIQNPRYQVTQFGKPVTLSCSQTLNHNVMYWYQQKSSQAPKLLFHYYDKDFNNEADTPDNFQSRRPNTSFCFLDIRSPGLGDTAMYLCATSRARGWPQHFGDGTRLSIL.

The rearrangement uses TRBV7-6 and TRBJ1-3, with 7 bases lining up with TRBD1. The germline V gene encodes CDR1 SGHVS and CDR2 FNYEAQ. V was clipped by 5 bases and J by 0 bases; unmatched bases: 7. The CDR3 is 16 amino acids. CDR3 amino acids: CASSGQAILSGNTIYF. The CDR3 DNA reads as TGTGCCAGCAGCGGACAGGCGATCCTCTCTGGAAACACCATATATTTT.

The rearrangement joins TRBV20-1 to TRBJ2-3, with a weak D call TRBD2 (5 bases). The CDR3 is made up of 13 amino acids. V lost 5 bases and J lost 2, with 11 bases in between. Germline V gene lookup returns CDR1 DFQATT and CDR2 SNEGSKA (reference sequence). The CDR3 nucleotides read TGCAGTGCTCCGGACTCAAACACAGATACGCAGTATTTT. This translates into CSAPDSNTDTQYF.

Regarding this clonotype: One junction end does not reproduce the germline sequence, and a read error may be involved. J is TRBJ2-5 and V is TRBV6-2 or TRBV6-3, with 13 bases fitting TRBD2. CDR1 MNHEY and CDR2 SVGEGT come from the germline V gene. The CDR3 loop spans 15 amino acids. The CDR3 sequence is CARSRTSGSGETQYF. Written as DNA, the CDR3 is TGTGCCCGCAGTAGGACTAGCGGGAGTGGGGAGACCCAGTACTTC.

The rearrangement uses TRBV20-1 and TRBJ2-1; TRBD2 might be the D (6 bases). The CDR3 has 14 amino acids. V dropped 8 bases and J dropped 7 bases, with 21 bases sitting between them. CDR1 is DFQATT and CDR2 is SNEGSKA in the germline V gene (reference sequence). CDR3 sequence (DNA): TGCAGTCCCACTAGCTCCAGGTTTGGGAATGAGCAGTTCTTC. Translation gives CSPTSSRFGNEQFF.

V is TRBV2 and J is TRBJ2-5; a weak D match, TRBD2 (5 bases). The CDR3 is made up of 14 amino acids. V lost 8 bases and J lost 8, with 21 bases in between. The germline V gene has CDR1 SNHLY and CDR2 FYNNEI. The CDR3 sequence: CASVAEAVGETQYF. The CDR3 DNA is TGTGCCAGCGTGGCGGAGGCGGTGGGTGAAACCCAGTACTTC.

The V gene is TRBV20-1, the J gene TRBJ2-3, with D uncertain. CDR1 and CDR2 from the germline V gene are DFQATT and SNEGSKA (reference sequence). This CDR3 has 15 residues. Trimming shortened V by 2 bases and J by 6 bases, and 18 bases separated the two germline ends. The CDR3 spells CSARIDRAEADTQYF. CDR3 coding DNA: TGCAGTGCTAGAATCGATAGGGCGGAAGCGGATACGCAGTATTTT.